This is a list of T cell receptor beta chains from one sample in a study of T-cell reconstitution after alpha-beta-depleted transplantation in children. TCRdb reprocessed the PCR reads with MiXCR, giving one entry per CDR3 protein. The profile shows about 590,000 distinct CDR3 sequences, roughly 13% of them singletons. The source was PBMCs, mostly from graft donor cells, collected 360 days after TCRalphabeta/CD19-depleted stem cell transplant. Receptor source: a male patient between 5 and 17 years old who had a stem cell transplant for acute myeloid leukemia, so the T cells may come from the graft donor. Both conserved end residues are part of each CDR3. A D gene is named only where the DNA matches it firmly. A row's size may be missing; if present it is once, few, many or a size class.

size	D	V	J	DNA	CDR3
NA	NA	TRBV14	TRBJ1-4	TGTGCCAGCAGCGCGACAAGGAGGGTGGAAAAACTGTTTTTT	CASSATRRVEKLFF
many	TRBD2	TRBV29-1	TRBJ2-3	TGCAGCGTTGAACTCCTAGCGGGAGTCGCAGATACGCAGTATTTT	CSVELLAGVADTQYF
few	NA	TRBV20-1	TRBJ2-3	TGCAGTGCTAGAGATAACTCTCGACACGGGTATTTT	CSARDNSRHGYF
NA	NA	TRBV10-3	TRBJ2-6	TGTGCCATCAGTGCATTTAAAGGGGGATTTGGGGCCAACGTCCTGACTTTC	CAISAFKGGFGANVLTF
many	NA	TRBV6-2/TRBV6-3	TRBJ2-1	TGTGCCAGCAGTCGCCTAGAGGGACGGAGGGACAATGAGCAGTTCTTC	CASSRLEGRRDNEQFF
few	TRBD2	TRBV9	TRBJ2-1	TGTGCCAGCAGCCCTCTGACTAGCGGCGCCTACAATGAGCAGTTCTTC	CASSPLTSGAYNEQFF
NA	TRBD1	TRBV29-1	TRBJ1-2	TGCAGCGTTGTTTCGACAGGGGGTGGCTATGGCTACACCTTC	CSVVSTGGGYGYTF
many	NA	TRBV29-1	TRBJ2-7	TGCAGCGTGGAGGGGGGATCATTCTACGAGCAGTACTTC	CSVEGGSFYEQYF
NA	NA	TRBV9	TRBJ1-2	TGTGCCAGCAGCCCCGACAACTCGTATAATTGGTATGGCTACACCTTC	CASSPDNSYNWYGYTF
NA	TRBD1	TRBV29-1	TRBJ1-5	TGCAGCGTCGCTTGGGACAGACTTGGTAGCAATCAGCCCCAGCATTTT	CSVAWDRLGSNQPQHF
many	NA	TRBV15	TRBJ2-3	TGTGCCACCAGCAGAGGGAAGGGGGGGCTCACAGATACGCAGTATTTT	CATSRGKGGLTDTQYF
few	TRBD2	TRBV7-8	TRBJ2-1	TGTGCCAGCAGCTCTCCTACTAGCGGCTCCTACAATGAGCAGTTCTTC	CASSSPTSGSYNEQFF
NA	NA	TRBV5-1	TRBJ2-7	TGCGCCAGCAGCACTAGGACAGCCCATGATACCTACGAGCAGTACTTC	CASSTRTAHDTYEQYF
many	NA	TRBV10-3	TRBJ2-3	TGTGCCATCAGCCCAGCCTCAGATGCAGATACGCAGTATTTT	CAISPASDADTQYF
NA	NA	TRBV21-1	TRBJ2-4	TGTGCCAGCAGCAAAAGCCCACAGCATAACAAAAACATTCAGTACTTC	CASSKSPQHNKNIQYF
many	NA	TRBV6-2/TRBV6-3	TRBJ2-1	TGTGCCAGCAGGCGGGGAAGCTCCTACAATGAGCAGTTCTTC	CASRRGSSYNEQFF
many	NA	TRBV29-1	TRBJ2-3	TGCAGTGGCAGGGCCACAGATACGCAGTATTTT	CSGRATDTQYF
few	NA	TRBV20-1	TRBJ1-5	TGCAGTGCTCATGATCAGCCCCAGCATTTT	CSAHDQPQHF
many	TRBD1	TRBV2	TRBJ2-3	TGTGCCAGCAGTCTGCAGGGGGCAAGAACAGATACGCAGTATTTT	CASSLQGARTDTQYF
NA	TRBD2	TRBV28	TRBJ2-3	TGTGCCAGCAGTTCGACCGCACTAGCGGGAGCCCCTAAGACGCAGTATTTT	CASSSTALAGAPKTQYF
few	NA	TRBV28	TRBJ2-7	TGTGCCAGCAGTGTTCCGGACGGGAACGAGCAGTACTTC	CASSVPDGNEQYF
NA	TRBD2	TRBV27	TRBJ2-2	TGTGCCAGCAGTCTCGGACTAGCGGGAGCTGTTGGGAAGGCCGGGGAGCTGTTTTTT	CASSLGLAGAVGKAGELFF
NA	TRBD1	TRBV2	TRBJ2-7	TGTGCCAGCAGCTCCGGGACAGGGGACTACGAGCAGTACTTC	CASSSGTGDYEQYF
many	NA	TRBV6-4	TRBJ2-2	TGTGCCAGCAGTTGGGGTTTTAGCGAAAACACCGGGGAGCTGTTTTTT	CASSWGFSENTGELFF
NA	TRBD2	TRBV28	TRBJ2-1	TGTGCCAGCAGTTCCCCGGGTAGCGGGAGGGGCCATGAGCAGTTCTTC	CASSSPGSGRGHEQFF
few	NA	TRBV21-1	TRBJ2-3	TGTGCCAGCAGCCCGAGAAAACGCCAGGCGGATACGCAGTATTTT	CASSPRKRQADTQYF
few	NA	TRBV28	TRBJ2-7	TGTGCCAGCAGTTATCGGACGGCGAGCTCCTACGAGCAGTACTTC	CASSYRTASSYEQYF
NA	TRBD1	TRBV28	TRBJ2-5	TGTGCCAGCCTCGGGACAGGGGTGGAGACCCAGTACTTC	CASLGTGVETQYF
many	NA	TRBV29-1	TRBJ2-3	TGCAGCGCCGGACAGCGCACAGATACGCAGTATTTT	CSAGQRTDTQYF
few	TRBD2	TRBV20-1	TRBJ2-1	TGCAGTGCCCAAAGCGGGGCACCTCGGGTCGCGAATGAGCAGTTCTTC	CSAQSGAPRVANEQFF
many	NA	TRBV7-2	TRBJ1-6	TGTGCCAGCAGCTTACGGAGAGGGGATCATTCACCCCTCCACTTT	CASSLRRGDHSPLHF
NA	NA	TRBV3-1	TRBJ2-2	TGTGCCAGCAGCTCCCACGGGAGCCTCCGTGGCACCGGGGAGCTGTTTTTT	CASSSHGSLRGTGELFF
NA	NA	TRBV6-1	TRBJ2-5	TGTGCCAGCACCAAGACTAGAAGACAAGAGACCCAGTACTTC	CASTKTRRQETQYF
few	TRBD1	TRBV7-8	TRBJ1-4	TGTGCCAGCAGCGGCAGGGGGCGGGGTAGTCTCGAAAAACTGTTTTTT	CASSGRGRGSLEKLFF
many	NA	TRBV20-1	TRBJ2-4	TGCAGTGCTCCCCAGACCTTGATTCTAGCCAAAAACATTCAGTACTTC	CSAPQTLILAKNIQYF
few	TRBD2	TRBV7-2	TRBJ2-3	TGTGCCAGCCCCTTTAGCGGGAGCGTCGTGAGGACAGATACGCAGTATTTT	CASPFSGSVVRTDTQYF
NA	NA	TRBV29-1	TRBJ1-1	TGCAGCGTTCCTGACGGCCACACTGAAGCTTTCTTT	CSVPDGHTEAFF
NA	TRBD2	TRBV7-9	TRBJ2-1	TGTGCCAGCAGCTTAGCACTAGCGGTGCAATATGAGCAGTTCTTC	CASSLALAVQYEQFF
many	NA	TRBV28	TRBJ1-1	TGTGCCAGCAGCCCTGGGACGTCTGAAGCTTTCTTT	CASSPGTSEAFF
NA	TRBD1	TRBV30	TRBJ2-7	TGTGCCTGGGACAGGGATTCCTACGAGCAGTACTTC	CAWDRDSYEQYF
NA	NA	TRBV28	TRBJ1-2	TGTGCCAGCAGTTTGGTAGGGGGAAACTATGGCTACACCTTC	CASSLVGGNYGYTF
few	NA	TRBV6-5	TRBJ2-3	TGTGCCAGCAGTTGGAGGGGGCGAGGAACAGATACGCAGTATTTT	CASSWRGRGTDTQYF
once	TRBD1	TRBV5-1	TRBJ2-7	TGCGCCAGCAGCGCCGGGACAGGGTCTAACGAGCAGTACTTC	CASSAGTGSNEQYF
NA	TRBD2	TRBV7-6	TRBJ2-3	TGTGCCAGCAGCTTAGGTCCCACTAGCGGGAGGGCCTTTTCCTTCTCAGATACGCAGTATTTT	CASSLGPTSGRAFSFSDTQYF
many	NA	TRBV24-1	TRBJ2-3	TGTGCCACCAGTGAGAGCACAGATACGCAGTATTTT	CATSESTDTQYF
many	TRBD2	TRBV11-2	TRBJ2-7	TGTGCCAGCAGAGATCTAGCGGGAGGTAACCACGAGCAGTACTTC	CASRDLAGGNHEQYF
many	TRBD1	TRBV4-3	TRBJ2-6	TGCGCCAGCAGCCTAACAAGGGGACAGGGGCTCTCTGGGGCCAACGTCCTGACTTTC	CASSLTRGQGLSGANVLTF
NA	NA	TRBV13	TRBJ2-3	TGTGCCAGCACTTTCGGGACAGATACGCAGTATTTT	CASTFGTDTQYF
NA	NA	TRBV4-3	TRBJ2-3	TGCGCCAGCAGCCAAGATGGGCAAAATACGCAGTATTTT	CASSQDGQNTQYF
many	NA	TRBV14	TRBJ2-1	TGTGCCAGCAGCCAAGGAGGCGGGACAGCCTACAATGAGCAGTTCTTC	CASSQGGGTAYNEQFF
NA	NA	TRBV5-1	TRBJ2-7	TGCGCCAGCAGCCAGAAAACAGGAGCGATAACCTACGAGCAGTACTTC	CASSQKTGAITYEQYF
few	NA	TRBV25-1	TRBJ1-3	TGTGCCAGCAGTGAATGGGTGATCTCTGGAAACACCATATATTTT	CASSEWVISGNTIYF
many	NA	TRBV29-1	TRBJ1-1	TGCAGCGTGGACGCGGGGGCGAGCACTGAAGCTTTCTTT	CSVDAGASTEAFF
few	NA	TRBV28	TRBJ2-3	TGTGCCAGCAGTTTCCCCGACAGGCGAGATACGCAGTATTTT	CASSFPDRRDTQYF
NA	NA	TRBV7-2	TRBJ1-2	TGTGCCAGCAGCTTAGCACTACAGGACTATGGCTACACCTTC	CASSLALQDYGYTF
NA	NA	TRBV28	TRBJ2-2	TGTGCCAGCAGTTTAGCCCGATTTCAATACGACCTCACTAACACCGGGGAGCTGTTTTTT	CASSLARFQYDLTNTGELFF
few	TRBD1	TRBV12-3/TRBV12-4	TRBJ2-7	TGTGCCAGCAGGACCGGGACAGGGGGCAGCGAGCAGTACTTC	CASRTGTGGSEQYF
few	NA	TRBV12-3/TRBV12-4	TRBJ2-5	TGTGCCAGCAGTTTGGAGGGACGGAGACAAGAGACCCAGTACTTC	CASSLEGRRQETQYF